These 5 T cell receptor beta chains were all obtained from the same sample, sequenced in a study of blood T cell repertoires in COVID-19. Repertoires were generated with immunoSEQ multiplex PCR, while TCRdb's copy carries only in-frame clones and drops some. This sample has approximately 69,000 clones; less than 85% occur once, and the top ten carry 13%. Sequenced material: peripheral blood. These receptors were taken from a man in his fifties or sixties with COVID-19, enrolled during active disease.

This chain links TRBV5-1 with TRBJ2-7, with 8 bases aligning to TRBD2. Germline trimming cut 4 bases from V and 2 bases from J; bases unmatched to any gene: 2. Germline V gene sequence: CDR1 SGHRS, CDR2 YFSETQ. The CDR3 runs 13 residues. CDR3 DNA: TGCGCCAGCAGCCCGGGGGGGCCCTACGAGCAGTACTTC. Translating gives CASSPGGPYEQYF.

The V call is TRBV7-6, the J call TRBJ1-6; the match to TRBD1 covers 9 bases. The V and J ends lost 4 bases and 5 bases, in that order; junction bases with no gene match: 21. Germline V gene lookup returns CDR1 SGHVS and CDR2 FNYEAQ. This CDR3 has 21 residues. CDR3 sequence (DNA): TGTGCCAGCAGCTCGCACCTGCCGGACAGGGGCGGGATGGTCGATAATTCACCCCTCCACTTT. Residues: CASSSHLPDRGGMVDNSPLHF.

This chain joins TRBV4-2 and TRBJ2-2, with 13 bases matching TRBD2. The CDR3 sequence is 19 residues long. Germline V gene lookup returns CDR1 LGHNA and CDR2 YNFKEQ. The V and J ends lost 0 bases and 0 bases, in that order; junction bases with no gene match: 4. CDR3 nucleotide sequence: TGTGCCAGCAGCCAAGATTTGACTAGCGGGGGGACGAACACCGGGGAGCTGTTTTTT. Translation: CASSQDLTSGGTNTGELFF.

The chain links TRBV7-9 to TRBJ2-6; 13 bases line up with TRBD2. From germline, CDR1 is SEHNR and CDR2 FQNEAQ (reference sequence). V dropped 4 bases and J dropped 0; count of bases not matched to a gene: 6. The CDR3 has 19 residues. The CDR3 DNA reads TGTGCCAGCAGCTCCGGACTAGCGGGGGCCCCCTCTGGGGCCAACGTCCTGACTTTC. Its protein product is CASSSGLAGAPSGANVLTF.

The genes are TRBV6-2 or TRBV6-3 and TRBJ1-2, with D unresolved. Germline loops: CDR1 MNHEY, CDR2 SVGEGT. The CDR3 totals 13 residues. Trimming left V 0 bases short and J 8 bases short, with 10 bases between. CDR3 sequence (DNA): TGTGCCAGCAGTTACTCGCTGGGGAGAGGCTACACCTTC. As protein: CASSYSLGRGYTF.